The clone carrying this TCR beta chain was seen repeatedly, ten times or more. Criteria for exclusion of patients were uncontrolled infection, other autoimmune disease, pregnancy or lactation. These data come from a study of T cells in Graves' hyperthyroidism and ophthalmopathy. This CDR3 spans 13 amino acids. Deletions cut 5 bases from V and 9 bases from J, with 11 bases between. Looked up from germline, CDR1 is SGHTA and CDR2 is FQGNSA. The CDR3 regions of TCR beta were amplified from RNA transcripts. HTBI primers were used for first-round RT-PCR of the TCR CDR3. One entry per CDR3 protein, called by TCRdb with MiXCR from the multiplex PCR reads. The sample holds about 98,000 distinct CDR3 sequences, around 40% seen once.

The rearrangement uses TRBV7-2 and TRBJ1-6; no clear D. The sample comprised peripheral blood or thyroid tissue (not recorded which). This TCR was sampled from a woman in her twenties or thirties with Graves' hyperthyroidism. Written as DNA, the CDR3 is TGTGCCAGCAGCCCTCCCTCTGGTTCACCCCTCCACTTT. It yields the protein CASSPPSGSPLHF.